This entry concerns a single T cell receptor (beta chain). Its antigen remains unidentified. Produced via immunoSEQ multiplex PCR; TCRdb's table is partial and in-frame only. The sample lists 35,000 to 50,000 clones, 80% to 95% seen once, with 22% in the top ten. The source of the sample is a study of OX40 agonist ivuxolimab in advanced cancers. Study details: Patients treated during dose escalation were battling hepatocellular carcinoma, melanoma, renal cell or head and neck cancer. Treatment received earlier with anti-PD-1, anti-PD-L1 or anti-CTLA-4 agents was allowed, and approximately 44% had some. In three patients, partial responses were observed, one with hepatocellular carcinoma and two with cutaneous melanoma. Study outcomes and limitations: Antigen specificity of clonally expanded peripheral T cells was not established.

V lost 6 bases and J lost 0; bases outside the gene matches: 6. CDR3 length equals 15 residues. Germline assignment: CDR1 LNHDA and CDR2 SQIVND (reference sequence). Sequencing used CD4+ or CD8+ T cells sorted from blood, obtained in a trial of the OX40 agonist ivuxolimab. The rearrangement links TRBV19 to TRBJ2-7; 9 positions agree with TRBD2. The receptor was isolated from an adult with an advanced solid tumor such as melanoma, head and neck, liver or kidney cancer. This CDR3 is CASSMSSGASYEQYF. CDR3 DNA sequence: TGTGCCAGTAGCATGTCTAGCGGGGCCTCCTACGAGCAGTACTTC.